Below, one TCR beta chain is given with its context. Its specificity is not known. Germline values: CDR1 SGHAT, CDR2 FQNNGV. V gave up 1 base and J gave up 5 bases, with 12 bases separating them. This CDR3 has 14 amino acids. This entry comes from a study of T cells in localized non-small cell lung cancer. Sequencing used immunoSEQ multiplex PCR; TCRdb keeps in-frame clones, though not all of them. The profile covers approximately 28,000 clones, with under 95% appearing a single time and about 28% taken by the ten largest. Notes on the study in general: Uninvolved adjacent lung, not tumor, had the highest T cell clonality. Appearances in adjacent lung were noted for a median roughly 50 of the top 100 tumor clones.

This chain joins TRBV11-2 and TRBJ2-7; D unclear. The sequence was obtained from a female donor at least 60 years old with stage I lung adenocarcinoma. The specimen was peripheral blood, collected before any cancer treatment. The DNA of the CDR3 is TGTGCCAGCAGCTTAGCCCTGGGCAGGAACGAGCAGTACTTC. Translation gives CASSLALGRNEQYF.